The rows below give T cell receptor beta chains drawn from one sample of a study of cytomegalovirus exposure and HLA in healthy donors. The repertoire was sequenced with immunoSEQ multiplex PCR; TCRdb's copy has only in-frame clones and lacks some. The sample lists around 150,000 clones; approximately 80% were seen once. Specimen: PBMCs. These receptors all come from a man between 18 and 29 years old in good health and CMV-seronegative. The CDR3 runs from the conserved cysteine through the conserved F or W. Each record gives: D gene, V gene, J gene, clone size, CDR3 DNA, CDR3 protein. D genes are given only for firm matches. Clone size is shown for a subset of rows, as once, few, many or a class of expanded clone.

>-|TRBV27|TRBJ1-6|-
TGTGCCAGCAGTTTATCGCCTGAGGTATCCAATTCACCCCTCCACTTT
CASSLSPEVSNSPLHF
>-|TRBV9|TRBJ2-1|-
TGTGCCAGCAGCGCCGTGGAGGGCCTAACCGTATATAGCTCCTACAATGAGCAGTTCTTC
CASSAVEGLTVYSSYNEQFF
>TRBD1|TRBV7-9|TRBJ1-4|-
TGTGCCAGCAGCTCATACCGACAGGGGGAGGATGAAAAACTGTTTTTT
CASSSYRQGEDEKLFF
>TRBD1|TRBV15|TRBJ2-7|-
TGTGCCACCAGCAGGGGCCCGGGACAGGGCGACGAGCAGTACTTC
CATSRGPGQGDEQYF
>-|TRBV6-6|TRBJ2-7|-
TGTGCCAGCAGTTACGGGGGCACGGGGTACGAGCAGTACTTC
CASSYGGTGYEQYF
>TRBD2|TRBV7-2|TRBJ2-1|-
TGTGCCAGCAGCTTAGGGACTAGCGGGAGTGGGCAGTTCTTC
CASSLGTSGSGQFF
>TRBD2|TRBV5-6|TRBJ2-5|-
TGTGCCAGCAGCTCTCGGGGGGGAGGCCAAGAGACCCAGTACTTC
CASSSRGGGQETQYF
>TRBD1|TRBV5-4|TRBJ1-2|-
TGTGCCAGCAGCTTGCTGACAGGGTTTGGCTACACCTTC
CASSLLTGFGYTF
>TRBD2|TRBV27|TRBJ2-3|-
TGTGCCAGCGGCCCTGGCGGGAGAGGCACAGATACGCAGTATTTT
CASGPGGRGTDTQYF
>-|TRBV7-2|TRBJ1-5|-
TGTGCCAGCAGCCCCGGAATGCAGGGTCAGCCCCAGCATTTT
CASSPGMQGQPQHF
>TRBD1|TRBV6-5|TRBJ2-7|once
TGTGCCAGCAGTTACCGGGGACAGGGAAGGTTAGAGCAGTACTTC
CASSYRGQGRLEQYF
>-|TRBV18|TRBJ1-1|-
TGTGCCAGCTCAACGCGGAACACTGAAGCTTTCTTT
CASSTRNTEAFF
>-|TRBV29-1|TRBJ2-2|-
TGCAGCGTTGTATCCGGGGAGCTGTTTTTT
CSVVSGELFF
>TRBD2|TRBV5-4|TRBJ2-1|-
TGTGCCAGCAGCTTCAGGGACTACCATGAGCAGTTCTTC
CASSFRDYHEQFF
>-|TRBV7-9|TRBJ2-7|-
TGTTCCAGCAGCCGTGGACAGCCGAGCTCCTACGAGCAGTACTTC
CSSSRGQPSSYEQYF
>-|TRBV10-3|TRBJ1-1|-
TGTGCCATCACCGTTTCAGAGGGGGCTGAAGCTTTCTTT
CAITVSEGAEAFF
>-|TRBV10-3|TRBJ1-5|-
TGTGCCATCAGCGATACGGGACTCGTTAGCAATCAGCCCCAGCATTTT
CAISDTGLVSNQPQHF
>-|TRBV19|TRBJ1-2|-
TGTGCCAGTAGTCCCCGACAGGATTCCTTCAGAATTAACTATGGCTACACCTTC
CASSPRQDSFRINYGYTF
>-|TRBV9|TRBJ2-7|-
TGTGCCAGCAGCGTCCAGGGGAGCTCCTACGAGCAGTACTTC
CASSVQGSSYEQYF
>-|TRBV11-2|TRBJ2-7|-
TGTGCCAGCAGCTCGACGGACTGGACCTCCTACGAGCAGTACTTC
CASSSTDWTSYEQYF
>TRBD2|TRBV29-1|TRBJ2-7|-
TGCAGCGTTATCTTCGGGGGGAACTACGAGCAGTACTTC
CSVIFGGNYEQYF
>-|TRBV19|TRBJ2-7|-
TGTGCCAGTAGTATCCAGGTCATAGGCTACGAGCAGTACTTC
CASSIQVIGYEQYF
>-|TRBV6-1|TRBJ1-5|few
TGTGCCAGCAGGACGAACAGGGATCGCAATCAGCCCCAGCATTTT
CASRTNRDRNQPQHF
>-|TRBV7-8|TRBJ2-1|-
TGTGCCAGCAGCTCGCCCGGGGGAAATGAGCAGTTCTTC
CASSSPGGNEQFF
>-|TRBV7-8|TRBJ2-2|-
TGTGCCAGCAGCTTGGACAGAGCCCTCACCGGGGAGCTGTTTTTT
CASSLDRALTGELFF
>-|TRBV5-1|TRBJ2-7|-
TGCGCCAGCAGCTTGGTAGGTCGGGAGTCCTACGAGCAGTACTTC
CASSLVGRESYEQYF
>-|TRBV6-6|TRBJ2-7|-
TGTGCCAGCAGTTACCGGGACATCGAGCAGTACTTC
CASSYRDIEQYF
>-|TRBV2|TRBJ2-7|-
TGTGCCACCAAGGAACAGATGGCCTACGAGCAGTACTTC
CATKEQMAYEQYF
>-|TRBV7-8|TRBJ1-5|-
TGTGCCAGCAGCCGCCACCGCGAGCCCCAGCATTTT
CASSRHREPQHF
>-|TRBV2|TRBJ2-5|-
TGTGCCAGCAGCGGAGACAGACAAGAGACCCAGTACTTC
CASSGDRQETQYF
>TRBD2|TRBV6-4|TRBJ2-3|-
TGTGCCGGCAGTGAAAAGGCGGGAGGGAGCACAGATACGCAGTATTTT
CAGSEKAGGSTDTQYF
>-|TRBV18|TRBJ2-7|-
TGTGCCAGCTCACCCCGCGGAGGGGAAGAGGCGGGGAGGTACGAGCAGTACTTC
CASSPRGGEEAGRYEQYF
>-|TRBV7-2|TRBJ1-1|-
TGTGCCAGCAGCTACGGCCCGGGCACTGAAGCTTTCTTT
CASSYGPGTEAFF
>-|TRBV16|TRBJ1-5|-
TGTGCCAGCAGCCAATCGGGGGGTGATCGCAATCAGCCCCAGCATTTT
CASSQSGGDRNQPQHF
>-|TRBV6-1|TRBJ2-1|-
TGTGCCAGCAGTGGGACAGGGGGCCTGCGGACTAGCGGCGGGAACAATGAGCAGTTCTTC
CASSGTGGLRTSGGNNEQFF
>-|TRBV9|TRBJ2-3|-
TGTGCCAGCAGCGCATCCGTAGGGGCCCCAGATACGCAGTATTTT
CASSASVGAPDTQYF
>-|TRBV5-8|TRBJ1-1|-
TGTGCCAGCAGCTCAACAGGGAACACTGAAGCTTTCTTT
CASSSTGNTEAFF
>-|TRBV18|TRBJ2-1|-
TGTGCCAGCTTAAACCAGGGCGGCCTCTCCTACAATGAGCAGTTCTTC
CASLNQGGLSYNEQFF
>TRBD1|TRBV7-6|TRBJ2-7|-
TGTGCCAGCAGCCGAGACAGGGGGTCCTACGAGCAGTACTTC
CASSRDRGSYEQYF
>-|TRBV4-1|TRBJ2-1|-
TGCGCCAGCAGCCCAACGCCGGGGAGCTCCTACAATGAGCAGTTCTTC
CASSPTPGSSYNEQFF
>-|TRBV5-1|TRBJ2-1|few
TGCGCCAGCGCCAGCCTATTGTGGGCGAGAGAGAATGAGCAGTTCTTC
CASASLLWARENEQFF
>TRBD1|TRBV11-3|TRBJ1-1|-
TGTGCCAGCAGCACGGGACAGGGGGCTCGCACTGAAGCTTTCTTT
CASSTGQGARTEAFF
>-|TRBV7-9|TRBJ1-6|-
TGTGCCAGCAGCTTGCGGGAGGGTAATTCACCCCTCCACTTT
CASSLREGNSPLHF